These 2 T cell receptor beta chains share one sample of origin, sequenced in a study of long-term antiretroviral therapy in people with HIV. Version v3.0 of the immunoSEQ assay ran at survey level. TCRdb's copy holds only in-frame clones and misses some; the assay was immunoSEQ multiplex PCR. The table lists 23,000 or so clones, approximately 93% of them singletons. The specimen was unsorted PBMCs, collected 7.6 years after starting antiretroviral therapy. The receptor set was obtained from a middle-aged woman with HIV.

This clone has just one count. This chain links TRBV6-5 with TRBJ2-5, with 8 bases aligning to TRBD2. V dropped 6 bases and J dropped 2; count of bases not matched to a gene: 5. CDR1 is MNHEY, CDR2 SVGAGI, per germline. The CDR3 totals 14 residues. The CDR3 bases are TGTGCCAGCAGAACTAGCGGAAAACAAGAGACCCAGTACTTC. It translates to CASRTSGKQETQYF.

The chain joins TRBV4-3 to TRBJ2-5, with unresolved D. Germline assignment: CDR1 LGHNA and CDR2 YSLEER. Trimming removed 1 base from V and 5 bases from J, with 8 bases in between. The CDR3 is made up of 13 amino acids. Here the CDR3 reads CASSQATDETQYF. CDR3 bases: TGCGCCAGCAGCCAAGCTACGGACGAGACCCAGTACTTC.